This T cell receptor beta chain was identified in a study of cytomegalovirus exposure and HLA in healthy donors. Study-level results: Rare TCR sequences predominated, though certain public TCRs were found in many donors. Earlier analysis found most TCR beta V segments productive about 87% or about 30% of the time.

The germline V gene encodes CDR1 SGHRS and CDR2 YFSETQ. V was pared by 5 bases and J by 2 bases, with 10 bases between. The CDR3 consists of 14 residues. When sampled, the donors appeared nominally healthy, though they likely had unrecorded immune exposures. In regard to this clone: Its target is unknown.

Amplification used 60 Vbeta primers and 13 Jbeta primers. Per the authors' pipeline: Tens of millions of unique TCR beta chains, 9 million to 14 million shared, were counted in a later analysis. Sequenced by immunoSEQ multiplex PCR; TCRdb stores in-frame clones only, minus some. The DNA was the basis for D and trimming; V, J and clone size are from that table. The data show 150,000 to 180,000 clones, around 82% seen once. The sequenced sample was PBMCs. The sequence was obtained from a middle-aged woman in good health and CMV-seropositive. The chain joins TRBV5-1 to TRBJ2-2, with a tentative D call TRBD2 (5 bases). The CDR3 bases are TGCGCCAGCAGGCAGGCGGGTAACACCGGGGAGCTGTTTTTT. Its protein is CASRQAGNTGELFF.